These 12 T cell receptor beta chains came from one sample sequenced in a study of PD-L1 blockade in urothelial cancer. Time point denoted: peripheral blood 6 weeks after treatment start. The repertoire was sequenced with immunoSEQ multiplex PCR; TCRdb's copy has only in-frame clones and lacks some. In the table there are about 50,000 clones, over 75% of which are singletons. The sequencing used PBMCs, collected around atezolizumab (anti-PD-L1) treatment. These receptors all stem from a man aged 45-65 years with urothelial cancer.

This chain joins TRBV6-6 and TRBJ2-7; the D gene is possibly TRBD2 (6 bases). The CDR3 is made up of 13 amino acids. Germline V gene sequence: CDR1 MNHNY, CDR2 SVGAGI (reference sequence). The V end lost 6 bases, the J end lost 5 bases, and 14 bases lay between the germline ends. CDR3 amino acids: CASRLLGGDEQYF. The CDR3 DNA reads as TGTGCCAGCAGACTTTTGGGGGGAGACGAGCAGTACTTC.

CDR3 in DNA: TGTGCCAGCAGCTCAGGGACTGGCGATACGCAGTATTTT. Translation: CASSSGTGDTQYF. This sequence joins TRBV11-3 and TRBJ2-3, with D possibly TRBD2 on 6 matching bases. V gave up 4 bases and J gave up 6 bases, with 11 bases separating them. Germline values: CDR1 SGHNT, CDR2 YENEEA. This CDR3 comprises 13 residues.

The chain uses TRBV30 and TRBJ2-1, with TRBD1 identical over 10 bases. The germline V gene has CDR1 GTSNPN and CDR2 SVGIG (reference sequence). V shed 3 bases, J shed 4 bases, and the junction held 3 bases outside the gene matches. The CDR3 is 14 residues long. CDR3 residues: CAWSRDRGYNEQFF. The CDR3 nucleotides read TGTGCCTGGAGCCGGGACAGGGGATACAATGAGCAGTTCTTC.

The chain has TRBV6-5 and TRBJ1-3; D is perhaps TRBD1 (6 bases). V gave up 6 bases and J gave up 4 bases, with 16 bases separating them. Germline V gene lookup returns CDR1 MNHEY and CDR2 SVGAGI. The CDR3 totals 15 residues. The CDR3 protein is CASRKTGSPGNTIYF. The DNA of the CDR3 is TGTGCCAGCAGAAAAACAGGGAGTCCGGGAAACACCATATATTTT.

The CDR3 loop is CASSTGLAGYQETQYF. For the CDR3, the DNA is TGTGCCAGCAGTACGGGGCTAGCGGGGTACCAAGAGACCCAGTACTTC. The chain is built from TRBV6-6 and TRBJ2-5; TRBD2 matches 9 bases. V was pared by 5 bases and J by 0 bases, with 7 bases of the junction left unmatched. CDR1 and CDR2 (germline): MNHNY, SVGAGI (reference sequence). This CDR3 is 16 amino acids long.

The J gene is TRBJ1-1, the V gene TRBV19; TRBD1 agrees at 7 bases. V lost 6 bases and J lost 4; bases outside the gene matches: 5. The CDR3 spans 13 residues. Germline CDR1 is LNHDA and CDR2 is SQIVND (reference sequence). The CDR3: CASSEQGFTEAFF. For the CDR3, the DNA is TGTGCCAGTAGCGAACAGGGGTTCACTGAAGCTTTCTTT.

The CDR3 sequence is CASSIDLGTGTDTQYF. The CDR3 region has the DNA TGTGCCAGTAGTATAGATCTTGGTACTGGCACAGATACGCAGTATTTT. This chain links TRBV19 with TRBJ2-3; no reliable D call. This CDR3 is 16 amino acids long. With 0 bases removed from V and 1 base from J, the gap between germline ends came to 11 bases. Germline V gives CDR1 LNHDA, CDR2 SQIVND (reference sequence).

In nucleotides, the CDR3 is TGCGCCAGCAGCCAAGACTCGGGGTGGTACGAGCAGTACTTC. Amino acids: CASSQDSGWYEQYF. The V and J genes are TRBV4-1 and TRBJ2-7, with TRBD2 as a possible D gene (5 bases). This CDR3 has 14 amino acids. The germline V and J ends were trimmed by 0 bases and 4 bases, with 10 bases remaining between them. From germline, CDR1 is MGHRA and CDR2 YSYEKL.

V is TRBV7-9 and J is TRBJ2-4; TRBD1 matches 8 bases. The V gene end was trimmed by 4 bases and the J gene end by 3 bases; junction bases not matched to a gene: 2. The germline V gene has CDR1 SEHNR and CDR2 FQNEAQ (reference sequence). The CDR3 runs to 14 residues. CDR3 region: CASSYGQGKNIQYF. The DNA for the CDR3 is TGTGCCAGCAGCTATGGACAGGGCAAAAACATTCAGTACTTC.

The CDR3: CANTQERTAKNIQYF. The CDR3 DNA sequence: TGTGCCAATACCCAGGAACGTACTGCCAAAAACATTCAGTACTTC. The chain employs TRBV21-1 and TRBJ2-4; the table's D call of TRBD1 was not tested on the DNA. TRBV21-1 is a pseudogene. This CDR3 is 15 amino acids long.

The chain joins TRBV29-1 to TRBJ1-1; D is uncertain. This CDR3 comprises 13 residues. CDR1 and CDR2 from the germline V gene are SQVTM and ANQGSEA. V was cut by 3 bases and J by 0 bases, with 8 bases left in between. CDR3: CSVEGRLNTEAFF. Here the CDR3 DNA reads TGCAGCGTTGAGGGCCGTCTGAACACTGAAGCTTTCTTT.

Only a few counts were recorded for this clone. In DNA form, the CDR3 reads TGTGCCAGTAAAATAAGTCAGCGCTCTGGAAACACCATATATTTT. Translating gives CASKISQRSGNTIYF. The V call is TRBV19, the J call TRBJ1-3; D gene unclear. V dropped 7 bases and J dropped 0 bases, with 13 bases sitting between them. Germline CDR1 is LNHDA and CDR2 is SQIVND (reference sequence). CDR3 length: 15 amino acids. Full variable domain (outside the CDR3, taken from reference TRBV19 and TRBJ1-3): DGGITQSPKYLFRKEGQNVTLSCEQNLNHDAMYWYRQDPGQGLRLIYYSQIVNDFQKGDIAEGYSVSREKKESFPLTVTSAQKNPTAFYLCASKISQRSGNTIYFGEGSWLTVV.